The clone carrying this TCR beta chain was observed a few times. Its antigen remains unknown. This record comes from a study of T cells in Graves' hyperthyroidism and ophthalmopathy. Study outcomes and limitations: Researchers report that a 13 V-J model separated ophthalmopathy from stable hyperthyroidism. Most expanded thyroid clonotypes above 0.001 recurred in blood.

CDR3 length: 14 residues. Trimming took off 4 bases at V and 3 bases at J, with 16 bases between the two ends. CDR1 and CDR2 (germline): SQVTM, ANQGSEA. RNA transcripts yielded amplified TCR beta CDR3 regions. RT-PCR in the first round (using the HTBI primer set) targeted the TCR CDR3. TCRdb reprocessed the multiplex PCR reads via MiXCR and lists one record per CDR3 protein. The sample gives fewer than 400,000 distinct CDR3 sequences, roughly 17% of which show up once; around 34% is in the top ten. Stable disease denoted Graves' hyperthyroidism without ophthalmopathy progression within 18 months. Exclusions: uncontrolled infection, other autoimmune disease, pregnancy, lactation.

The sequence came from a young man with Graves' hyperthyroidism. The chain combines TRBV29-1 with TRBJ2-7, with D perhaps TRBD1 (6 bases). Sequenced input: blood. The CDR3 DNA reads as TGCAGCGTTGTACGGGACATTGACAACTACGAGCAGTACTTC. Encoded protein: CSVVRDIDNYEQYF.